This T cell receptor (beta chain) was sequenced during a study of response to subunit inactivated influenza vaccine. Germline loops: CDR1 ENHRY, CDR2 SYGVKD. The CDR3 is made up of 14 amino acids. The germline V and J ends were trimmed by 9 bases and 0 bases, with 14 bases remaining between them. Many counts were recorded for this clonotype. TCRdb itself ran the RT-PCR reads through MiXCR, one entry per CDR3 protein. This table holds some 540,000 distinct CDR3 sequences, under 25% found once. The data were also submitted as part of a second study, on T cells expressing NK-cell markers. That report adds: It was by 5'RACE template switching with UMIs that TCR beta cDNA was made. Also leading the CD3+CD56-NKG2C+ fraction in a handful of donors were these clonotypes.

The receptor was derived from a man aged 50 to 60 who received an inactivated influenza vaccine. The source was CD4+ T cells sorted from PBMCs, collected approximately 12 days after vaccination. The genes are TRBV10-3 and TRBJ1-1; TRBD1 is a possible D gene (6 bases). The CDR3 DNA reads as TGTGCCATTGGAGACAGGAAAATGAACACTGAAGCTTTCTTT. Translating gives CAIGDRKMNTEAFF.